This T cell receptor beta chain was found in a study of cytomegalovirus exposure and HLA in healthy donors. Study-wide results and limits: CMV antigen specificity was confirmed in vitro for a few CMV-associated chains. Using the classifier, cytomegalovirus status was reportedly diagnosed with high specificity and sensitivity.

About this clone: Its target is unknown.

Deletions cut 1 base from V and 4 bases from J, with 10 bases between. This CDR3 contains 15 residues. The germline CDR1 and CDR2 sequences are SGHNT and YENEEA. TCRdb's copy holds only in-frame clones and misses some; the assay was immunoSEQ multiplex PCR. The top ten hold about a fifth of the sample, which has some 140,000 clones, roughly 90% seen once. The rearrangement uses TRBV11-3 and TRBJ2-2, with a weak D call TRBD1 (6 bases). This TCR was recovered from a man between 18 and 35 years old in good health and CMV-seropositive. Specimen: PBMCs. The DNA of the CDR3 is TGTGCCAGCAGCTTAGGAGGGGGTGGCACCGGGGAGCTGTTTTTT. Its translation: CASSLGGGGTGELFF. Full variable domain (remainder filled in from reference TRBV11-3 and TRBJ2-2): EAGVVQSPRYKIIEKKQPVAFWCNPISGHNTLYWYLQNLGQGPELLIRYENEEAVDDSQLPKDRFSAERLKGVDSTLKIQPAELGDSAVYLCASSLGGGGTGELFFGEGSRLTVL.